A selection of T cell receptor beta chains follows, all from one sample in a study of blood T cell repertoires in COVID-19. Here immunoSEQ multiplex PCR was the method, and the copy in TCRdb shows in-frame clones only, minus some. The repertoire holds about 280,000 clones, with approximately 83% as singletons. Sequencing input: peripheral blood. The origin of the receptors is a woman in her twenties or thirties who had recovered from COVID-19. The conserved cysteine and the conserved F or W are not part of the CDR3 here.

j_call cdr3_length v_call cdr3_aa
TRBJ2-7 12 TRBV6-2/TRBV6-3 ASSYPGRRDEQY
TRBJ2-7 14 TRBV7-2 ASSLVLAGDKHEQY
TRBJ2-7 11 TRBV13 ASSMDRRYEQY
TRBJ1-2 14 TRBV2 ASSVIASGQTYGYT
TRBJ2-7 13 TRBV5-4 ASSHEPGLDYEQY
TRBJ1-2 11 TRBV2 ASRTGANYGYT
TRBJ2-7 11 TRBV5-1 ASSTGRGYEQY
TRBJ2-5 14 TRBV5-4 ASSPSWLATQETQY
TRBJ2-7 11 TRBV19 ASSKGGQYEQY
TRBJ2-7 11 TRBV5-4 ASSRGQGNEQY
TRBJ1-2 13 TRBV5-6 ASSPRPGGAYGYT
TRBJ1-5 12 TRBV28 ASSSDRDNQPQH
TRBJ1-6 11 TRBV7-6 ASTLADNSPLH
TRBJ2-1 13 TRBV6-4 ASSDQGARGNEQF
TRBJ2-7 14 TRBV6-5 ASSYSFETGKREQY
TRBJ2-5 12 TRBV10-3 AISAGRGQETQY
TRBJ1-1 9 TRBV6-2/TRBV6-3 ASSYGTRAF
TRBJ1-2 11 TRBV7-9 ASSPGQGVGYT
TRBJ1-4 11 TRBV27 ASRGGDSEKLF
TRBJ2-7 11 TRBV6-1 ASSEEGGYPGY
TRBJ2-2 12 TRBV7-2 ASSTGLGTGELF
TRBJ1-1 15 TRBV5-4 ASSSGRLGQLNTEAF
TRBJ1-4 13 TRBV28 ASSFLGQGQEKLF
TRBJ2-7 12 TRBV11-2 ASSLGPGDYEQY
TRBJ2-7 17 TRBV23-1 ASSQSPRPHTGTSYEQY
TRBJ1-1 11 TRBV6-4 ASSRTEGTEAF
TRBJ2-2 14 TRBV18 ASSPPVQGATGELF
TRBJ1-2 9 TRBV29-1 SVDLNYGYT
TRBJ2-1 12 TRBV19 ASSIARNKHEQF
TRBJ2-7 12 TRBV2 ASSVVRAFHEQY
TRBJ2-2 14 TRBV4-3 ASSHRLAQNTGELF
TRBJ2-1 12 TRBV15 ATSRGGGQREQF
TRBJ2-1 16 TRBV4-1 ASSPGLAGGQSYNEQF
TRBJ1-3 10 TRBV2 ASSPQGNTIY
TRBJ2-1 12 TRBV10-2 ASSGSSAGNEQF
TRBJ2-1 13 TRBV18 ASSPFAGSYNEQF
TRBJ2-2 14 TRBV18 ASSPSTRRGTGELF
TRBJ2-2 12 TRBV6-5 ASSYSTGTGELF
TRBJ2-7 11 TRBV10-3 AISESEGGEQY
TRBJ2-3 12 TRBV7-2 ASNQGHSTDTQY
TRBJ2-7 12 TRBV3-1/TRBV3-2 ASSRGTGPYEQY
TRBJ2-1 13 TRBV5-1 ASSFGTSGYNEQF
TRBJ1-2 13 TRBV5-6 ASSSPGQRNYGYT
TRBJ1-6 13 TRBV27 ASSNTGTGGSPLH
TRBJ2-7 13 TRBV28 ASSFRGQFAYEQY
TRBJ1-4 13 TRBV28 ASSPPQGGREKLF